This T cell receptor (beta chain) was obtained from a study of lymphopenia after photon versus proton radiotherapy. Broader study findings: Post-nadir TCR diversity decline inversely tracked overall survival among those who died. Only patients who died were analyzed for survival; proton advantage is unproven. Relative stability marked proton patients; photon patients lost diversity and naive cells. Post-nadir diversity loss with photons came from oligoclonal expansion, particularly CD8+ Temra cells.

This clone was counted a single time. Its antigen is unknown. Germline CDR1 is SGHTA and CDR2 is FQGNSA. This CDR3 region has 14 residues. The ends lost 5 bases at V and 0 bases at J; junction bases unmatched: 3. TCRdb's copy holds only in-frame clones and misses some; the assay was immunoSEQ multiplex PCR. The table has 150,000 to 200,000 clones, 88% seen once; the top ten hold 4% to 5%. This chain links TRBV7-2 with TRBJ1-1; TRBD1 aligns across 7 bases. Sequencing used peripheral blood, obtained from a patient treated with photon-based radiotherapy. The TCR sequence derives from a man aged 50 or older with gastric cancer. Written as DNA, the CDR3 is TGTGCCAGCAGCCGGGGACAGTTGAACACTGAAGCTTTCTTT. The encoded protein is CASSRGQLNTEAFF.